This T cell receptor (beta chain) is from a study of T cells after yellow fever vaccination. Study at large: Preparing low-cell-number fractions relied on SMART-Seq v4 Ultra Low Input.

V lost 5 bases, J lost 5 bases, and 13 bases lay in between. The CDR3 contains 14 residues. General study points: It was a small share of clonotypes that appeared in both CD4 and CD8 compartments. Reappearance after the booster was observed for most primary-vaccination clones (around 96% CD4, less than 90% CD8).

Conversion of TCR transcripts into cDNA relied on 5'RACE template switching, which added a universal primer site and UMIs. MiXCR, applied by TCRdb to the 5' RACE reads, yields one record per CDR3 protein. The repertoire holds nearly 350,000 distinct CDR3 sequences, about 8.3% seen once, with around 17% in the top ten. This clonotype was picked up a small number of times. Its antigen remains unknown. This TCR came from a man younger than 35 who received the YFV17D yellow fever vaccine. The chain links TRBV12-3 or TRBV12-4 to TRBJ1-5, with D hard to call. The sample in question was PBMCs, obtained about 41 days after the first yellow fever vaccination. The CDR3 spells CASSPWTGDQPQHF. CDR3 sequence (DNA): TGTGCCAGCAGTCCCTGGACCGGGGATCAGCCCCAGCATTTT.